The rows below give T cell receptor beta chains drawn from one sample of a study of shared clonotypes between healthy human individuals. Assay: immunoSEQ multiplex PCR; the TCRdb copy retains only in-frame clones and omits some. The repertoire holds hundreds of thousands of clones, with 74% as singletons. The sequencing sample was made of memory CD4+ T cells sorted from blood. The receptors here all came from a woman between 25 and 40 years old in good health. Both conserved end residues are part of each CDR3. D genes are given only for firm matches. Some rows have no size entry. The others give once, few or many, or a class for an expanded clone.

d_gene: TRBD1; j_gene: TRBJ2-5; abundance: few; v_gene: TRBV20-1; CDR3nt: TGCAGTGCACGGAACAGGGGGACCCAGTACTTC; CDR3aa: CSARNRGTQYF
d_gene: .; j_gene: TRBJ1-3; abundance: .; v_gene: TRBV30; CDR3nt: TGTGCCTGGAGTGTATTTGCGGGAACTGGAAACACCATATATTTT; CDR3aa: CAWSVFAGTGNTIYF
d_gene: .; j_gene: TRBJ2-5; abundance: .; v_gene: TRBV7-2; CDR3nt: TGTGCCAGCAGCCCACGGACGGACCCCCAAGAGACCCAGTACTTC; CDR3aa: CASSPRTDPQETQYF
d_gene: .; j_gene: TRBJ1-3; abundance: few; v_gene: TRBV25-1; CDR3nt: TGTGCCAGCAGAACAGGAATCTCCCCGGACACCATATATTTT; CDR3aa: CASRTGISPDTIYF
d_gene: .; j_gene: TRBJ1-5; abundance: .; v_gene: TRBV7-6; CDR3nt: TGTGCCAGCAGGGTGGGGGAGCGGGAGCCCCAGCATTTT; CDR3aa: CASRVGEREPQHF
d_gene: .; j_gene: TRBJ1-3; abundance: few; v_gene: TRBV25-1; CDR3nt: TGTGCCAGCAGGGACCCCCACACCATATATTTT; CDR3aa: CASRDPHTIYF
d_gene: .; j_gene: TRBJ1-5; abundance: .; v_gene: TRBV25-1; CDR3nt: TGTGCCAGCTCTCAGGAGCCGGGGCCCCAGCATTTT; CDR3aa: CASSQEPGPQHF
d_gene: .; j_gene: TRBJ2-7; abundance: once; v_gene: TRBV14; CDR3nt: TGTGCCAGCAGCCAAGGTCGCAGGGCCTACGAGCAGTACTTC; CDR3aa: CASSQGRRAYEQYF
d_gene: TRBD1; j_gene: TRBJ1-4; abundance: .; v_gene: TRBV19; CDR3nt: TGTGCCACCCTGTCGACAGGGGGGAATGAAAAACTGTTTTTT; CDR3aa: CATLSTGGNEKLFF
d_gene: TRBD1; j_gene: TRBJ1-2; abundance: .; v_gene: TRBV4-1; CDR3nt: TGCGCCAGCAGCCAGGGGGACAGGCCCAACTATGGCTACACCTTC; CDR3aa: CASSQGDRPNYGYTF
d_gene: TRBD2; j_gene: TRBJ2-7; abundance: few; v_gene: TRBV7-2; CDR3nt: TGTGCCAGCAGCGCAGGGACTAGCGGGGGCCGACAGTACTTC; CDR3aa: CASSAGTSGGRQYF
d_gene: TRBD1; j_gene: TRBJ1-1; abundance: .; v_gene: TRBV10-1; CDR3nt: TGCGCCAGCAGGGGGACAGGGGTCGACACTGAAGCTTTCTTT; CDR3aa: CASRGTGVDTEAFF
d_gene: TRBD1; j_gene: TRBJ2-1; abundance: .; v_gene: TRBV7-9; CDR3nt: TGTGCCAGCAGCCACTACAGGGGGCAGGACAATGAGCAGTTCTTC; CDR3aa: CASSHYRGQDNEQFF
d_gene: .; j_gene: TRBJ2-7; abundance: .; v_gene: TRBV28; CDR3nt: TGTGCCAGCAGTCGCGGGGCCTACGAGCAGTACTTC; CDR3aa: CASSRGAYEQYF
d_gene: .; j_gene: TRBJ2-3; abundance: .; v_gene: TRBV5-1; CDR3nt: TGCGCCAGCAGCGAACAGGGTGGGAGCACAGATACGCAGTATTTT; CDR3aa: CASSEQGGSTDTQYF
d_gene: .; j_gene: TRBJ1-1; abundance: .; v_gene: TRBV28; CDR3nt: TGTGCCAGCAGTTTAATAGGGGCTCGGGCTGAAGCTTTCTTT; CDR3aa: CASSLIGARAEAFF
d_gene: .; j_gene: TRBJ2-6; abundance: .; v_gene: TRBV5-1; CDR3nt: TGCGCCAGCAGCTTGGATGAGGCTGGGGCCAACGTCCTGACTTTC; CDR3aa: CASSLDEAGANVLTF
d_gene: TRBD1; j_gene: TRBJ2-7; abundance: .; v_gene: TRBV10-2; CDR3nt: TGCGCCAGCAGTGAGGACAGGGGTTCCGAGCAGTACTTC; CDR3aa: CASSEDRGSEQYF
d_gene: .; j_gene: TRBJ2-7; abundance: .; v_gene: TRBV5-4; CDR3nt: TGTGCCAGCAGCTCCCATTCCGAGCAGTACTTC; CDR3aa: CASSSHSEQYF
d_gene: TRBD1; j_gene: TRBJ1-5; abundance: once; v_gene: TRBV5-1; CDR3nt: TGCGCCAGCAGCCCCGGGACAGGTGAACAGCCCCAGCATTTT; CDR3aa: CASSPGTGEQPQHF
d_gene: TRBD1; j_gene: TRBJ1-4; abundance: .; v_gene: TRBV4-2; CDR3nt: TGTGCCAGCAGCCAAGAGTTGACAGGGGGTGGACGCGAAAAACTGTTTTTT; CDR3aa: CASSQELTGGGREKLFF
d_gene: .; j_gene: TRBJ1-1; abundance: .; v_gene: TRBV7-3; CDR3nt: TGTGCCAGCAGCTTAAGTCTTAAGGGGGACACTGAAGCTTTCTTT; CDR3aa: CASSLSLKGDTEAFF
d_gene: TRBD1; j_gene: TRBJ2-5; abundance: .; v_gene: TRBV5-4; CDR3nt: TGTGCCAGCAGCAGCAGGACAGGGGCGGGGGAGACCCAGTACTTC; CDR3aa: CASSSRTGAGETQYF
d_gene: TRBD1; j_gene: TRBJ1-3; abundance: .; v_gene: TRBV28; CDR3nt: TGTGCCAGCAGAACAGGGGTCTTTGGAAACACCATATATTTT; CDR3aa: CASRTGVFGNTIYF
d_gene: .; j_gene: TRBJ1-1; abundance: .; v_gene: TRBV10-3; CDR3nt: TGTGCCATCAGTGAGGACACCCAGAACACTGAAGCTTTCTTT; CDR3aa: CAISEDTQNTEAFF
d_gene: TRBD2; j_gene: TRBJ2-3; abundance: .; v_gene: TRBV10-1; CDR3nt: TGCGCCAGCAGCAGGACTAGCGGGAGCCCAGATACGCAGTATTTT; CDR3aa: CASSRTSGSPDTQYF
d_gene: .; j_gene: TRBJ2-1; abundance: .; v_gene: TRBV5-1; CDR3nt: TGCGCCAGCAGCTTGGCCTCCGGGGGCTACAATGAGCAGTTCTTC; CDR3aa: CASSLASGGYNEQFF
d_gene: .; j_gene: TRBJ1-3; abundance: .; v_gene: TRBV7-8; CDR3nt: TGTGCCAGCAGCCCGACCGGGGGGCAGGTTTCGGGCACCATATATTTT; CDR3aa: CASSPTGGQVSGTIYF
d_gene: TRBD1; j_gene: TRBJ1-2; abundance: .; v_gene: TRBV28; CDR3nt: TGTGCCAGCAGTTCGAGGGGGCGCGCCACCTATGGCTACACCTTC; CDR3aa: CASSSRGRATYGYTF
d_gene: .; j_gene: TRBJ2-7; abundance: .; v_gene: TRBV6-1; CDR3nt: TGTGCCAGCAATCATTCGTTTAAGCGCTACGAGCAGTACTTC; CDR3aa: CASNHSFKRYEQYF
d_gene: TRBD2; j_gene: TRBJ2-7; abundance: .; v_gene: TRBV25-1; CDR3nt: TGTGCCAGCAGTCCCGCTAGCGGGACTTCCTACGAGCAGTACTTC; CDR3aa: CASSPASGTSYEQYF
d_gene: .; j_gene: TRBJ2-3; abundance: .; v_gene: TRBV5-4; CDR3nt: TGTGCCAGCAGCTTCATCGAAAGACAGGAGACGCAGTATTTT; CDR3aa: CASSFIERQETQYF
d_gene: .; j_gene: TRBJ1-1; abundance: .; v_gene: TRBV14; CDR3nt: TGTGCCAGCAGCCAAGAAAGCGGGCCGATGAACACTGAAGCTTTCTTT; CDR3aa: CASSQESGPMNTEAFF
d_gene: TRBD1; j_gene: TRBJ1-2; abundance: .; v_gene: TRBV7-9; CDR3nt: TGTGCCAGCAGCGCTACAGGGGCCTCTAACTATGGCTACACCTTC; CDR3aa: CASSATGASNYGYTF
d_gene: .; j_gene: TRBJ1-1; abundance: .; v_gene: TRBV7-2; CDR3nt: TGTGCCAGCAGCCCCCGGGGGCAGGGCACTGAAGCTTTCTTT; CDR3aa: CASSPRGQGTEAFF
d_gene: .; j_gene: TRBJ1-1; abundance: .; v_gene: TRBV28; CDR3nt: TGTGCCAGCGGTTCCATCTCTCGGGGATTGAACACTGAAGCTTTCTTT; CDR3aa: CASGSISRGLNTEAFF
d_gene: .; j_gene: TRBJ2-7; abundance: .; v_gene: TRBV6-5; CDR3nt: TGTGCCAGCTCCAAGGGGCTAATCTACGAGCAGTACTTC; CDR3aa: CASSKGLIYEQYF
d_gene: TRBD2; j_gene: TRBJ2-1; abundance: many; v_gene: TRBV27; CDR3nt: TGTGCCAGCAGTTCCTTAGCGGGAGGGGGTTGGAATGAGCAGTTCTTC; CDR3aa: CASSSLAGGGWNEQFF
d_gene: .; j_gene: TRBJ2-7; abundance: .; v_gene: TRBV7-9; CDR3nt: TGTGCCAGCAGCTTGGGCAGGGAAGGGACGTACTTC; CDR3aa: CASSLGREGTYF
d_gene: TRBD1; j_gene: TRBJ1-2; abundance: .; v_gene: TRBV6-6; CDR3nt: TGTGCCAGCGGGGGGACAGTCAATGGCTACACCTTC; CDR3aa: CASGGTVNGYTF
d_gene: .; j_gene: TRBJ2-5; abundance: .; v_gene: TRBV29-1; CDR3nt: TGCAGCGTTGAAGATTCAGGGGGGGTGACCCAGTACTTC; CDR3aa: CSVEDSGGVTQYF
d_gene: .; j_gene: TRBJ2-5; abundance: .; v_gene: TRBV6-6; CDR3nt: TGTGCCAGCAGTTACTTAGTTGGGGGGCGCCGTGAGACCCAGTACTTC; CDR3aa: CASSYLVGGRRETQYF
d_gene: .; j_gene: TRBJ2-3; abundance: few; v_gene: TRBV19; CDR3nt: TGTGCCAGTAGTAATCTAGGGGATACGCAGTATTTT; CDR3aa: CASSNLGDTQYF
d_gene: .; j_gene: TRBJ2-6; abundance: .; v_gene: TRBV5-4; CDR3nt: TGTGCCAGCAGCTTTCTAACGGCTGGGGCCAACGTCCTGACTTTC; CDR3aa: CASSFLTAGANVLTF
d_gene: TRBD2; j_gene: TRBJ2-3; abundance: .; v_gene: TRBV14; CDR3nt: TGTGCCAGCAGCCCCTCCGGGACTACCGGCACAGATACGCAGTATTTT; CDR3aa: CASSPSGTTGTDTQYF
d_gene: TRBD1; j_gene: TRBJ2-2; abundance: .; v_gene: TRBV5-1; CDR3nt: TGCGCCAGCAGAGAAAGGACAGGCCAATACACCGGGGAGCTGTTTTTT; CDR3aa: CASRERTGQYTGELFF
d_gene: .; j_gene: TRBJ2-2; abundance: .; v_gene: TRBV28; CDR3nt: TGTGCCAGCAGTTTACCACTAGCTAACACCGGGGAGCTGTTTTTT; CDR3aa: CASSLPLANTGELFF
d_gene: .; j_gene: TRBJ2-2; abundance: .; v_gene: TRBV11-3; CDR3nt: TGTGCCAGCAGCATAAGGGAAGACACCGGGGAGCTGTTTTTT; CDR3aa: CASSIREDTGELFF
d_gene: .; j_gene: TRBJ1-1; abundance: .; v_gene: TRBV27; CDR3nt: TGTGCCAGCGGTAAAAAATTACAGGGAAACACTGAAGCTTTCTTT; CDR3aa: CASGKKLQGNTEAFF
d_gene: TRBD2; j_gene: TRBJ2-7; abundance: .; v_gene: TRBV7-6; CDR3nt: TGTGCCAGCAGCCGTGAGCGGGGCCGCTACGAGCAGTACTTC; CDR3aa: CASSRERGRYEQYF
d_gene: .; j_gene: TRBJ2-7; abundance: .; v_gene: TRBV28; CDR3nt: TGTGCCAGCAGTTTATATCTCCTTCCCTACGAGCAGTACTTC; CDR3aa: CASSLYLLPYEQYF
d_gene: .; j_gene: TRBJ1-1; abundance: .; v_gene: TRBV19; CDR3nt: TGTGCCAGTAATGACAGGAACACTGAAGCTTTCTTT; CDR3aa: CASNDRNTEAFF
d_gene: TRBD2; j_gene: TRBJ2-3; abundance: once; v_gene: TRBV10-2; CDR3nt: TGCGCCAGCAGTGATAGGGGACTAAGCAGCCTCACAGATACGCAGTATTTT; CDR3aa: CASSDRGLSSLTDTQYF
d_gene: TRBD2; j_gene: TRBJ2-3; abundance: .; v_gene: TRBV14; CDR3nt: TGTGCCAGCAGTAAGCTAGCGGGAGCTGACACAGATACGCAGTATTTT; CDR3aa: CASSKLAGADTDTQYF
d_gene: TRBD1; j_gene: TRBJ2-5; abundance: once; v_gene: TRBV6-1; CDR3nt: TGTGCCAGCAGTTTACAGGGGGGATTGGAGACCCAGTACTTC; CDR3aa: CASSLQGGLETQYF